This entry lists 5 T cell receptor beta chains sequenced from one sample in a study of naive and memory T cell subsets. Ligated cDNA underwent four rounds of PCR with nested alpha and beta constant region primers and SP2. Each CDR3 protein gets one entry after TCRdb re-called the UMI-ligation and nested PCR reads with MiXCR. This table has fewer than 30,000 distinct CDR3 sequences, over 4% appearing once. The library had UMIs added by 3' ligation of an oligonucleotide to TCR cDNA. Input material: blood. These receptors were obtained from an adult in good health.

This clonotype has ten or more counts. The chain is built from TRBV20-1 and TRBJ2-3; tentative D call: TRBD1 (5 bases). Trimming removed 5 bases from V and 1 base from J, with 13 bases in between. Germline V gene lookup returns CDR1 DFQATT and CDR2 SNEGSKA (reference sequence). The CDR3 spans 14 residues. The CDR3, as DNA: TGCAGTGCTGGGGCATGGAGCGGCACAGATACGCAGTATTTT. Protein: CSAGAWSGTDTQYF.

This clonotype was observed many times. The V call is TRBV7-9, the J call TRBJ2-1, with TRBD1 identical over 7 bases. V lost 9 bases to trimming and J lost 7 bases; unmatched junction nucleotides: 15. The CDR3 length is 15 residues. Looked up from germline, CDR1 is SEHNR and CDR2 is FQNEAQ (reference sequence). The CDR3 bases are TGTGCCAGTCTCCAACAGAGGGCCAGGGGGAATGAGCAGTTCTTC. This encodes CASLQQRARGNEQFF. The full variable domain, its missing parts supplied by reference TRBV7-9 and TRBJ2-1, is DTGVSQNPRHKITKRGQNVTFRCDPISEHNRLYWYRQTLGQGPEFLTYFQNEAQLEKSRLLSDRFSAERPKGSFSTLEIQRTEQGDSAMYLCASLQQRARGNEQFFGPGTRLTVL.

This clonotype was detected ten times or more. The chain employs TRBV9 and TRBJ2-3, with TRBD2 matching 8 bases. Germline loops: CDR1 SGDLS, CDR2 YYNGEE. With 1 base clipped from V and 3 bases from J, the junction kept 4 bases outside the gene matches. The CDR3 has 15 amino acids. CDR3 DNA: TGTGCCAGCAGCGTAATCCCTAGCGGGACAGATACGCAGTATTTT. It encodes CASSVIPSGTDTQYF.

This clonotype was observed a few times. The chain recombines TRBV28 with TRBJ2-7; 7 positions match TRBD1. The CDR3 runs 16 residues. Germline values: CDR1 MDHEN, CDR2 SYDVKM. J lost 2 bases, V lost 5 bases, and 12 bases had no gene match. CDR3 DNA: TGTGCCAGCAGTCGGACAGGACCGGGTCCTACCTACGAGCAGTACTTC. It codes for CASSRTGPGPTYEQYF.

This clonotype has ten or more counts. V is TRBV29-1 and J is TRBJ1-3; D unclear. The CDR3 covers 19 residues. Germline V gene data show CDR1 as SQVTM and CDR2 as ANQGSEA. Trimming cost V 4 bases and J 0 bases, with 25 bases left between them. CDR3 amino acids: CSVVGIAVGIPSSGNTIYF. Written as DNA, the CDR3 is TGCAGCGTTGTGGGTATAGCTGTAGGAATCCCATCCTCTGGAAACACCATATATTTT. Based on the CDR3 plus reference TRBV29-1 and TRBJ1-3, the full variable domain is SAVISQKPSRDICQRGTSLTIQCQVDSQVTMMFWYRQQPGQSLTLIATANQGSEATYESGFVIDKFPISRPNLTFSTLTVSNMSPEDSSIYLCSVVGIAVGIPSSGNTIYFGEGSWLTVV.